Listed below are T cell receptor beta chains from one sample, sequenced in a study of shared clonotypes between healthy human individuals. Here immunoSEQ multiplex PCR was the method, and the copy in TCRdb shows in-frame clones only, minus some. This sample yields millions of clones, of which about 93% are seen a single time; 1.5% to 2% belongs to the top ten. Source material: naive CD8+ T cells from PBMCs. Receptors originate from a man between 18 and 35 years old in good health. Some clones in this sample may be carry-over from other donors' samples. Both conserved end residues are part of each CDR3. A D gene is named only where the DNA matches it firmly. Clone size is stated in some rows and not others, as once, few, many or a class when expanded.

abundance: .; d_gene: TRBD2; j_gene: TRBJ2-5; v_gene: TRBV10-1; CDR3nt: TGCGCCAGCAGTGATTGGACTAGCGGGAGGCCAGGTGAGACCCAGTACTTC; CDR3aa: CASSDWTSGRPGETQYF
abundance: .; d_gene: TRBD1; j_gene: TRBJ1-2; v_gene: TRBV27; CDR3nt: TGTGCCAGCAGTCCACCCCCCGGGACAGCCTACTATGGCTACACCTTC; CDR3aa: CASSPPPGTAYYGYTF
abundance: once; d_gene: .; j_gene: TRBJ1-2; v_gene: TRBV27; CDR3nt: TGTGCCAGCAGTTTATCGGGTCCCGGAGAAGGCTACACCTTC; CDR3aa: CASSLSGPGEGYTF
abundance: .; d_gene: .; j_gene: TRBJ2-2; v_gene: TRBV5-6; CDR3nt: TGTGCCAGCAGCCCTGGGACTTCGCCCCGGGAGCTGTTTTTT; CDR3aa: CASSPGTSPRELFF
abundance: .; d_gene: TRBD1; j_gene: TRBJ1-1; v_gene: TRBV9; CDR3nt: TGTGCCAGCAGCGAACACCCGACAGGGTTGAACACTGAAGCTTTCTTT; CDR3aa: CASSEHPTGLNTEAFF
abundance: .; d_gene: TRBD1; j_gene: TRBJ1-4; v_gene: TRBV19; CDR3nt: TGTGCCAGCAGTGACAGGGGTTATAATGAAAAACTGTTTTTT; CDR3aa: CASSDRGYNEKLFF
abundance: .; d_gene: TRBD2; j_gene: TRBJ2-7; v_gene: TRBV7-9; CDR3nt: TGTGCCAGCAGCATAACCGGGACTAGCATCCACGAGCAGTACTTC; CDR3aa: CASSITGTSIHEQYF
abundance: .; d_gene: TRBD1; j_gene: TRBJ2-7; v_gene: TRBV9; CDR3nt: TGTGCCAGCAGCCCATTGAGGGGACAGGAACCCTACGAGCAGTACTTC; CDR3aa: CASSPLRGQEPYEQYF
abundance: .; d_gene: TRBD1; j_gene: TRBJ2-7; v_gene: TRBV27; CDR3nt: TGTGCCAGCAGTCGGGACAGCGACTACTACGAGCAGTACTTC; CDR3aa: CASSRDSDYYEQYF
abundance: .; d_gene: .; j_gene: TRBJ2-1; v_gene: TRBV7-8; CDR3nt: TGTGCCAGCATTAGAGGGTCCGTCGTTCGCAATGAGCAGTTCTTC; CDR3aa: CASIRGSVVRNEQFF
abundance: .; d_gene: TRBD1; j_gene: TRBJ1-2; v_gene: TRBV28; CDR3nt: TGTGCCACCCGAGGGGGACAGGGGTTCTATGGCTACACCTTC; CDR3aa: CATRGGQGFYGYTF
abundance: .; d_gene: .; j_gene: TRBJ1-5; v_gene: TRBV4-1; CDR3nt: TGCGCCAGCAGCCAAGAGCCCCCACGGTCTAATCAGCCCCAGCATTTT; CDR3aa: CASSQEPPRSNQPQHF
abundance: .; d_gene: .; j_gene: TRBJ1-5; v_gene: TRBV5-1; CDR3nt: TGCGCCAGCAGCTATGGTCCTCCCGCCAATCAGCCCCAGCATTTT; CDR3aa: CASSYGPPANQPQHF
abundance: .; d_gene: TRBD2; j_gene: TRBJ2-7; v_gene: TRBV10-2; CDR3nt: TGCGCCAGCAGTGGCCTAACTAGCGGTGCCTACGAGCAGTACTTC; CDR3aa: CASSGLTSGAYEQYF
abundance: .; d_gene: TRBD2; j_gene: TRBJ2-3; v_gene: TRBV6-5; CDR3nt: TGTGCCAGCAGTTACTTACCCGGCGGGAGGGATACGCAGTATTTT; CDR3aa: CASSYLPGGRDTQYF
abundance: .; d_gene: TRBD1; j_gene: TRBJ1-5; v_gene: TRBV28; CDR3nt: TGTGCCAGCAGCATAGGGACAGCACCGGGTCAGCCCCAGCATTTT; CDR3aa: CASSIGTAPGQPQHF
abundance: .; d_gene: .; j_gene: TRBJ1-1; v_gene: TRBV27; CDR3nt: TGTGCCAGCAGTCCCTTGACGGGGAACACTGAAGCTTTCTTT; CDR3aa: CASSPLTGNTEAFF
abundance: once; d_gene: .; j_gene: TRBJ2-7; v_gene: TRBV5-4; CDR3nt: TGTGCCAGCAGCCCATTAGACAGCTACGAGCAGTACTTC; CDR3aa: CASSPLDSYEQYF